This TCR beta chain was sequenced during a study of graft-versus-host responses after intestinal transplantation. V gave up 1 base and J gave up 4 bases; unmatched junction bases: 0. CDR3 size: 13 residues. Germline V lookup: CDR1 SGHVS, CDR2 FQNEAQ. This clone was observed a single time. No antigen is known for it. Profiling relied on immunoSEQ multiplex PCR, and the TCRdb table lists in-frame clones only, not all of them. The data show about 120,000 clones, over 75% seen once. The TCR sequence derives from a human donor who received an intestinal transplant. The source was unstimulated CD4+ T cells sorted from spleen or lymph node cells, collected before intestinal transplant. The rearrangement uses TRBV7-8 and TRBJ2-7; TRBD1 aligns across 8 bases. The CDR3 is CASSLDRGYEQYF. CDR3 DNA: TGTGCCAGCAGCTTAGACAGGGGGTACGAGCAGTACTTC.